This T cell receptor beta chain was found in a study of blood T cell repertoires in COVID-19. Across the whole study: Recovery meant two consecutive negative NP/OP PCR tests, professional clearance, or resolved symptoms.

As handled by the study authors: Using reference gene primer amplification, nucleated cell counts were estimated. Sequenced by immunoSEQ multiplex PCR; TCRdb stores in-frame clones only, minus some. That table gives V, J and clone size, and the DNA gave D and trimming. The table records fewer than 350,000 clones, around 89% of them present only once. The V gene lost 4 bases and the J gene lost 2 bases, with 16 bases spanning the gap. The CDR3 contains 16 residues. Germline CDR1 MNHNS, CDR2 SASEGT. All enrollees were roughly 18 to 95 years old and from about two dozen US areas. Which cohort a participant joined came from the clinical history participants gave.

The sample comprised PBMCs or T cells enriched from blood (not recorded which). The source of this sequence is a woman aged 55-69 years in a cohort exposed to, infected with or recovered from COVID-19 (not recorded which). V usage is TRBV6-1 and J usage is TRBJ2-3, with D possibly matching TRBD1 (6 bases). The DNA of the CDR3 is TGTGCCAGCAGTGGCTCGCGGACAGCCCTCACAGATACGCAGTATTTT. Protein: CASSGSRTALTDTQYF.